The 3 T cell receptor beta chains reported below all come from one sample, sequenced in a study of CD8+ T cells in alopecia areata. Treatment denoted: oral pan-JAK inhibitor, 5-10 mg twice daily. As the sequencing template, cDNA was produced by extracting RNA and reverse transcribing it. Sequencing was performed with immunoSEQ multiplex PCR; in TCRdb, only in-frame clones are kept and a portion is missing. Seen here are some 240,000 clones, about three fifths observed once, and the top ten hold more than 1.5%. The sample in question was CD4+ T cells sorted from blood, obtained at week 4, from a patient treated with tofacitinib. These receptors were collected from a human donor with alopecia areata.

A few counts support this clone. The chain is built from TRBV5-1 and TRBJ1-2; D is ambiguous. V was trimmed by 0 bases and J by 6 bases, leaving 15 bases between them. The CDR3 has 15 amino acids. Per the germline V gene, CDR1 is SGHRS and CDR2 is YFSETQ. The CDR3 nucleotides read TGCGCCAGCAGCTTGGAATCACGGGGAATCGATGGCTACACCTTC. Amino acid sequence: CASSLESRGIDGYTF.

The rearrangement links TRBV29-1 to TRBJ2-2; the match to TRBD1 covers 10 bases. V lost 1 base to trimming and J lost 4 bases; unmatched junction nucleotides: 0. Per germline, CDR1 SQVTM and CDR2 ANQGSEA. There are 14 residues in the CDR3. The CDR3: CSVEGTGGTGELFF. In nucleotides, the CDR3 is TGCAGCGTTGAAGGGACAGGGGGCACCGGGGAGCTGTTTTTT.

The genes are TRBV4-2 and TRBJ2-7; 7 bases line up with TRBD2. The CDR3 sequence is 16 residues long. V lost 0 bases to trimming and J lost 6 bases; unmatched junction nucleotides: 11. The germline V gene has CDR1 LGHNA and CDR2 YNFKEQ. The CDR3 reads CASSQELAYNEAEQYF. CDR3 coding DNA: TGTGCCAGCAGCCAAGAACTAGCGTACAACGAGGCCGAGCAGTACTTC.